The rows below give T cell receptor beta chains drawn from one sample of a study of blood T cell repertoires in COVID-19. Clones were read by immunoSEQ multiplex PCR, and TCRdb kept only the in-frame ones, dropping some. The table lists fewer than 250,000 clones, less than 90% of them singletons. Sequencing was done on a sample of peripheral blood. These receptors all stem from a woman older than 75 with COVID-19, enrolled during active disease. CDR3s include the opening cysteine and the closing phenylalanine or tryptophan. Each record gives: J gene, D gene, clone size, V gene, CDR3 protein, CDR3 DNA. A D gene is named only where the DNA matches it firmly. Only part of the rows carry a size: once, few, many, or a class if the clone is expanded.

>TRBJ2-1|NA|NA|TRBV20-1
CSANSGNEQFF
TGCAGTGCTAACTCGGGAAATGAGCAGTTCTTC
>TRBJ1-1|TRBD1|NA|TRBV7-2
CASSSDRGGAAFF
TGTGCCAGCAGCTCAGACAGGGGAGGAGCGGCTTTCTTT
>TRBJ1-1|TRBD1|NA|TRBV10-1
CASSDSGTGLPGAFF
TGCGCCAGCAGTGATTCCGGGACAGGGCTCCCCGGGGCTTTCTTT
>TRBJ2-5|TRBD1|NA|TRBV5-1
CASSNTGTVQETQYF
TGCGCCAGCAGCAACACCGGGACAGTACAAGAGACCCAGTACTTC
>TRBJ2-7|NA|NA|TRBV18
CASSPQAPGAYEQYF
TGTGCCAGCTCACCACAAGCACCAGGGGCCTACGAGCAGTACTTC
>TRBJ1-2|TRBD1|NA|TRBV6-6
CASRPGSGGQGDGYTF
TGTGCCAGCAGACCTGGATCAGGAGGACAGGGCGATGGCTACACCTTC
>TRBJ2-1|TRBD1|NA|TRBV11-3
CASSLGRSSGTGPYNEQFF
TGTGCCAGCAGCTTGGGGCGCTCCTCCGGGACAGGCCCCTACAATGAGCAGTTCTTC
>TRBJ2-7|NA|NA|TRBV6-2/TRBV6-3
CASSFSTRRNGDEQYF
TGTGCCAGCAGTTTCAGCACACGACGCAACGGGGACGAGCAGTACTTC
>TRBJ2-7|TRBD1|NA|TRBV6-2/TRBV6-3
CASSYWDRDVDEQYF
TGTGCCAGCAGTTACTGGGACAGGGACGTCGACGAGCAGTACTTC
>TRBJ1-2|NA|once|TRBV7-8
CASSLPGSYGYTF
TGTGCCAGCAGCTTACCGGGGTCCTATGGCTACACCTTC
>TRBJ1-6|NA|NA|TRBV19
CASSPGVGALHF
TGTGCCAGTAGCCCAGGGGTTGGTGCCCTCCACTTT
>TRBJ2-5|TRBD2|NA|TRBV5-1
CASSLRPTSGGPFGETQYF
TGCGCCAGCAGCTTAAGGCCGACTAGCGGGGGGCCCTTTGGGGAGACCCAGTACTTC
>TRBJ2-5|TRBD2|NA|TRBV10-3
CAISESLSGGATETQYF
TGTGCCATCAGTGAGTCGTTATCCGGGGGGGCCACAGAGACCCAGTACTTC
>TRBJ1-4|NA|NA|TRBV7-9
CASSSSGAPNEKLFF
TGTGCCAGCAGCTCTTCAGGGGCCCCGAATGAAAAACTGTTTTTT
>TRBJ2-7|NA|NA|TRBV5-5
CASSWDMPYEQYF
TGTGCCAGCAGTTGGGACATGCCCTACGAGCAGTACTTC
>TRBJ1-3|NA|NA|TRBV7-3
CASSPYGSSGNTIYF
TGTGCCAGCAGCCCCTATGGGAGCTCTGGAAACACCATATATTTT
>TRBJ2-7|NA|NA|TRBV30
CAWTDSYEQYF
TGTGCCTGGACAGACTCCTACGAGCAGTACTTC
>TRBJ1-1|TRBD1|NA|TRBV10-3
CAISMTGGNTEAFF
TGTGCCATCAGTATGACAGGGGGGAACACTGAAGCTTTCTTT
>TRBJ2-2|NA|few|TRBV6-5
CASFREPGSGELFF
TGTGCCAGCTTTCGGGAGCCTGGCAGCGGGGAGCTGTTTTTT
>TRBJ1-4|NA|NA|TRBV7-8
CASSLGGREKLFF
TGTGCCAGCAGCTTAGGAGGAAGGGAAAAACTGTTTTTT
>TRBJ2-5|TRBD1|NA|TRBV24-1
CATSDPGQLTQYF
TGTGCCACCAGTGATCCGGGACAGCTAACCCAGTACTTC
>TRBJ1-2|TRBD1|once|TRBV2
CASDEQGPDGYTF
TGTGCCAGCGATGAACAGGGGCCTGATGGCTACACCTTC
>TRBJ1-2|NA|NA|TRBV27
CASSLSYPSNPNYGYTF
TGTGCCAGCAGTTTATCGTACCCGAGCAACCCTAACTATGGCTACACCTTC
>TRBJ2-7|TRBD1|NA|TRBV14
CASSQQQGAHEQYF
TGTGCCAGCAGCCAGCAACAGGGGGCCCACGAGCAGTACTTC
>TRBJ2-2|TRBD2|once|TRBV5-1
CASSPGGGATGELFF
TGCGCCAGCAGCCCCGGCGGGGGGGCCACCGGGGAGCTGTTTTTT
>TRBJ2-3|TRBD1|NA|TRBV7-7
CASSPGTGRTDTQYF
TGTGCCAGCAGCCCCGGGACAGGGCGCACAGATACGCAGTATTTT
>TRBJ1-2|TRBD1|NA|TRBV6-5
CASSSRQGVYGYTF
TGTGCCAGCAGCTCCCGGCAGGGGGTCTATGGCTACACCTTC
>TRBJ2-5|TRBD2|NA|TRBV5-1
CASSFSTSAGGAEETQYF
TGCGCCAGCAGCTTTTCAACTTCAGCGGGGGGCGCGGAAGAGACCCAGTACTTC
>TRBJ2-7|TRBD1|NA|TRBV6-6
CASNLRDSEQYF
TGTGCCAGCAACCTCCGGGACAGCGAGCAGTACTTC
>TRBJ2-2|TRBD2|once|TRBV7-7
CASSLGLAGHTGELFF
TGTGCCAGCAGCTTGGGACTAGCGGGTCACACCGGGGAGCTGTTTTTT
>TRBJ2-7|NA|NA|TRBV7-2
CASSFDSPSYEQYF
TGTGCCAGCAGCTTTGACAGCCCCTCCTACGAGCAGTACTTC
>TRBJ1-6|NA|once|TRBV19
CASSLTWEIEDSPLHF
TGTGCCAGTAGTCTCACTTGGGAGATTGAGGATTCACCCCTCCACTTT
>TRBJ2-3|TRBD2|NA|TRBV19
CASSILASGGPDTQYF
TGTGCCAGTAGTATACTGGCTAGCGGGGGCCCAGATACGCAGTATTTT
>TRBJ1-5|TRBD1|NA|TRBV18
CASSLGTGSNQPQHF
TGTGCCAGCTCACTCGGGACAGGGAGCAATCAGCCCCAGCATTTT
>TRBJ2-2|NA|NA|TRBV6-5
CASVTANTGELFF
TGTGCCAGCGTGACAGCTAACACCGGGGAGCTGTTTTTT
>TRBJ1-4|NA|NA|TRBV27
CASSLRGTALTNEKLFF
TGTGCCAGCAGTTTAAGGGGGACCGCCTTAACTAATGAAAAACTGTTTTTT
>TRBJ1-2|TRBD1|NA|TRBV19
CASRGQGAKGYTF
TGTGCCAGTAGAGGACAGGGGGCGAAGGGCTACACCTTC
>TRBJ1-2|TRBD1|NA|TRBV7-2
CASSQGTGDIYGYTF
TGTGCCAGCAGCCAAGGGACAGGGGACATCTATGGCTACACCTTC
>TRBJ2-2|NA|NA|TRBV5-1
CASRRVSNTGELFF
TGCGCCAGCAGACGGGTTTCGAACACCGGGGAGCTGTTTTTT
>TRBJ1-5|NA|NA|TRBV24-1
CATSDSTGTPSNQPQHF
TGTGCCACCAGTGACTCGACCGGGACTCCCAGCAATCAGCCCCAGCATTTT
>TRBJ2-1|NA|NA|TRBV5-1
CASSFGQSGNEQFF
TGCGCCAGCAGCTTTGGACAGTCGGGCAATGAGCAGTTCTTC
>TRBJ2-5|TRBD2|NA|TRBV4-1
CASSQGASGLAGRETQYF
TGCGCCAGCAGCCAAGGGGCATCGGGACTAGCGGGACGGGAGACCCAGTACTTC
>TRBJ2-5|TRBD2|NA|TRBV5-1
CASSLFASSASGAVQEETQYF
TGCGCCAGCAGCTTGTTCGCATCCTCGGCTAGCGGGGCCGTTCAAGAAGAGACCCAGTACTTC
>TRBJ1-1|NA|NA|TRBV7-3
CASSSHPGLNTEAFF
TGTGCCAGCAGCTCACACCCAGGGTTGAACACTGAAGCTTTCTTT
>TRBJ2-5|TRBD2|few|TRBV28
CASSLSGTRGDGTQYF
TGTGCCAGCAGCCTTTCCGGGACTAGAGGGGATGGGACCCAGTACTTC
>TRBJ1-4|NA|NA|TRBV4-3
CASSQEKDSSYEKLFF
TGCGCCAGCAGCCAAGAAAAGGACAGTTCTTATGAAAAACTGTTTTTT